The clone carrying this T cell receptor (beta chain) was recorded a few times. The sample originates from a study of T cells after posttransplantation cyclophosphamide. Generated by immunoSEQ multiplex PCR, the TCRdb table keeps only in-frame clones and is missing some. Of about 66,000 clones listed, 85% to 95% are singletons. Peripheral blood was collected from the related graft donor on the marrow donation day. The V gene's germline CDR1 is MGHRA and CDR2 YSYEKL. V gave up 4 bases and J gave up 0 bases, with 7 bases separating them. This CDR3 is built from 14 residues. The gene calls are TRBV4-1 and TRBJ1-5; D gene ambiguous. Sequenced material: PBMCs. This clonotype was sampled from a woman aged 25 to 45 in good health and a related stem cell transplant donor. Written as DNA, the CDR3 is TGCGCCAGCAGCCTGCCAGATAGCAATCAGCCCCAGCATTTT. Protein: CASSLPDSNQPQHF.